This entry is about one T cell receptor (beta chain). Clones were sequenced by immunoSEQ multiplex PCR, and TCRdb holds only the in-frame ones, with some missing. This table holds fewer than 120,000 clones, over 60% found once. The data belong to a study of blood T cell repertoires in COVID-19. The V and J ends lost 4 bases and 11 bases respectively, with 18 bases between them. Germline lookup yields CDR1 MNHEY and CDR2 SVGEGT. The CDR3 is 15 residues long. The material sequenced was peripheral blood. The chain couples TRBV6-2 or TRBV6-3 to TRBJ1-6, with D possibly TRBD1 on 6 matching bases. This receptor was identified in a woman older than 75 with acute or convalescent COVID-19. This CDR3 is CASSSQGKGVTPLHF. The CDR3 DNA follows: TGTGCCAGCAGTTCCCAGGGTAAGGGGGTCACACCCCTCCACTTT.